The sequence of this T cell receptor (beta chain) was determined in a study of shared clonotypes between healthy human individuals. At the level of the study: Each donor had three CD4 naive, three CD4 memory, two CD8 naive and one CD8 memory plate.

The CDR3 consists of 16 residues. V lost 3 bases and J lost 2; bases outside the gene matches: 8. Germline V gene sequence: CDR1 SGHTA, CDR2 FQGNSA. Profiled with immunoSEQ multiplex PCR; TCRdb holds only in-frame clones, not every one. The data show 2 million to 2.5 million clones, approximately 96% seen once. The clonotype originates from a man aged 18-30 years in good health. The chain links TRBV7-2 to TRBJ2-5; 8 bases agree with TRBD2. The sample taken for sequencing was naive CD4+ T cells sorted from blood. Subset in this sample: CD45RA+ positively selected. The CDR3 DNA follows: TGTGCCAGCAGCTTCTGGACTAGCTCACGACAAGAGACCCAGTACTTC. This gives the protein CASSFWTSSRQETQYF.